These 3 T cell receptor beta chains were sequenced from one sample in a study of T-cell reconstitution after alpha-beta-depleted transplantation in children listed by TCRdb under 2016. Libraries were constructed by PCR. Sequencing was performed on an Illumina HiSeq 2500. To normalize quantification of the TCRbeta repertoire, the TCR libraries were built with molecular barcoding that relied on unique molecular identifiers. In-frame beta chains were kept once TCRdb had trimmed the public reads at Q25 with fastp and called clones with MiXCR. Every CDR3 protein is listed once, alongside the most common genes and DNA of its rows. This sample lists about 340,000 distinct CDR3 sequences; less than 15% were detected once. Together, the top ten hold approximately 4.2% of the sample. Material: PBMCs, obtained from the stem cell graft. The receptors were gathered from a human donor who donated a stem cell graft to a child with Fanconi anemia.

The chain employs TRBV9 and TRBJ2-3; D tentatively reads TRBD1 or TRBD2 (6 bases each). The CDR3 loop spans 14 amino acids. Looked up from germline, CDR1 is SGDLS and CDR2 is YYNGEE. The V end lost 7 bases, the J end lost 6 bases, and 18 bases lay between the germline ends. The CDR3 protein is CASGGPLGADTQYF. CDR3 nucleotides: TGTGCCAGCGGGGGGCCGCTCGGAGCTGATACGCAGTATTTT.

This clonotype has just a few counts. The chain employs TRBV28 and TRBJ2-7; D might be TRBD1 (6 bases). The germline V gene has CDR1 MDHEN and CDR2 SYDVKM. This CDR3 comprises 15 residues. V was shortened by 2 bases and J by 0 bases, with 11 bases between the two germline ends. This chain's CDR3 is CASSLRTASSYEQYV. CDR3 nucleotide sequence: TGTGCCAGCAGTTTAAGGACAGCCAGCTCCTACGAGCAGTACGTC.

This clonotype was counted at least ten times. V is TRBV7-2 and J is TRBJ1-5, with unresolved D. Germline CDR1 reads SGHTA; CDR2 reads FQGNSA. This CDR3 spans 14 amino acids. V was clipped by 6 bases and J by 1 base, with 10 bases between them. CDR3 coding DNA: TGTGCCAGCAGTGTCGACGGGAGCAATCAGCCCCAGCATTTT. It yields the protein CASSVDGSNQPQHF.